A selection of T cell receptor beta chains follows, all from one sample in a study of follicular helper T cells after annual influenza vaccination. TCRdb's table, derived via immunoSEQ multiplex PCR, lists solely in-frame clones and lacks some. The repertoire holds thousands of clones, with more than 65% as singletons. The starting material was CXCR5+ CD38- circulating T follicular helper cells from blood, obtained on the day of influenza vaccination. The receptors come from an adult who received the influenza vaccine. CDR3s include the opening cysteine and the closing phenylalanine or tryptophan. The order of the fields is V gene, D gene, clone size, J gene, CDR3 protein, CDR3 DNA. A D gene is named only where the DNA matches it firmly. For some rows the clone size is stated as once, few or many, or as a class when expanded; others skip it.

TRBV7-8	.	.	TRBJ2-7	CASSSVGGGSYEQYF	TGTGCCAGCAGCTCCGTGGGTGGAGGCTCCTACGAGCAGTACTTC
TRBV18	.	few	TRBJ1-1	CASSPRSGGTEAFF	TGTGCCAGCTCACCACGAAGTGGGGGGACTGAAGCTTTCTTT
TRBV28	.	.	TRBJ1-5	CASTWGFNQPQHF	TGTGCCAGCACCTGGGGGTTTAATCAGCCCCAGCATTTT
TRBV13	.	.	TRBJ1-1	CASRGLNTEAFF	TGTGCCAGCAGAGGCTTGAACACTGAAGCTTTCTTT
TRBV2	.	.	TRBJ1-1	CASIREAGENTEAFF	TGTGCCAGCATTAGGGAAGCTGGAGAGAACACTGAAGCTTTCTTT
TRBV11-1	.	.	TRBJ2-2	CASSLSAGELFF	TGTGCCAGCAGCTTATCTGCCGGGGAGCTGTTTTTT
TRBV18	.	.	TRBJ1-1	CASSPRKGMNTEAFF	TGTGCCAGCTCACCACGGAAAGGGATGAACACTGAAGCTTTCTTT
TRBV5-1	TRBD1	.	TRBJ2-5	CASSIGTGVMETQYF	TGCGCCAGCAGCATCGGGACAGGGGTTATGGAGACCCAGTACTTC
TRBV29-1	.	.	TRBJ2-7	CSVAKGGSYEQYF	TGCAGCGTTGCCAAGGGGGGTAGCTACGAGCAGTACTTC
TRBV6-5	.	.	TRBJ1-1	CASTNAGKPREAFF	TGTGCCAGCACCAACGCCGGAAAACCCCGTGAAGCTTTCTTT
TRBV25-1	.	.	TRBJ2-2	CASSATFGGRNTGELFF	TGTGCCAGCAGTGCCACGTTTGGGGGCAGGAACACCGGGGAGCTGTTTTTT